What follows describes a single T cell receptor (beta chain). These data come from a study of molecular identifiers for immune sequencing clone quantification. Whole-study context: Split five ways in replicates, RNA from around 18,000 or 91,000 naive CD8 cells had four portions sequenced.

Methods described previously were used for bulk TCR libraries, and listed TCR primers were applied. A single record per CDR3 protein comes from TCRdb applying MiXCR to the PCR reads. The profile shows around 300,000 distinct CDR3 sequences, under 25% of them singletons. V gave up 3 bases and J gave up 4 bases; unmatched junction bases: 13. Looked up from germline, CDR1 is LGHDT and CDR2 is YNNKEL (reference sequence). The CDR3 extends over 17 amino acids. The chain has TRBV3-1 and TRBJ2-3; 7 nucleotides line up with TRBD1. The sequence was obtained from a human donor in good health. Some libraries in this study had Jurkat cell RNA spiked in. Sequenced: naive CD8+ T cells from blood, with Jurkat cell RNA spiked in. Stated subset: FACS-sorted CD8+CD4-CCR7+CD45RA+ naive T cells. The CDR3 DNA reads as TGTGCCAGCAGCCACAGAAGTGGACAGGTTGGCGCAGATACGCAGTATTTT. Protein: CASSHRSGQVGADTQYF.